This TCR beta chain was sequenced during a study of blood T cell repertoires in COVID-19 (dated by TCRdb to the early 2020s). The study in broad terms: Samples covering the acute and convalescent phases of COVID-19 were provided by collaborators in the United States, Italy and Spain. The prospective study material was composed of cDNA or gDNA derived from T cells, B-cell-depleted T cells, or PBMCs. Where available, HLA class I and class II types were taken from metadata supplied by the sample provider and were not determined by assay-based typing. Deeply sampled blood TCRbeta repertoires from subjects exposed to, actively infected with, or recovered from COVID-19 were included in the dataset. Nearly every sample came with metadata listing a de-identified subject ID, COVID-19 status, age in years and sex. Samples came from the ongoing ImmuneRACE study (first 160 participants) plus 1,254 subjects from 6 global collaborators. The repertoires were made available in a free public database intended to serve as a resource for research on the immune response to SARS-CoV-2.

CDR1 MNHEY and CDR2 SVGAGI are derived from the germline V gene. The CDR3 runs 13 amino acids, cysteine and phenylalanine included. This entry keeps only the CDR3 DNA: 39 bases, framed from base 1. The trim is 7 bases for V and 3 bases for J, with a gap of 13 bases between the germline ends. A note on this clone: Its specific antigen is unknown. Qualities for individual bases were not recorded, and no much larger clone is one base off.

Study-level results and caveats: How much clinical and demographic metadata was included differed by source and by participant, and the metadata was provided uncurated.

In Seattle, one collaborating source enrolled patients while the infection was active and tracked those patients longitudinally over the course of disease. Each collaborating institution followed its own protocols to collect whole blood in K2EDTA tubes. Collaborator samples were shipped for TCRbeta analysis as frozen whole blood, isolated PBMCs, or DNA extracted from either sample type. TCRbeta CDR3 regions were amplified from genomic DNA by means of the immunoSEQ Assay, a bias-controlled multiplex PCR. Per the authors' processing: Nucleated cell counts per sample were estimated from amplification of reference gene primers within the assay. To quantify the absolute abundance of each unique TCRbeta CDR3 rearrangement, sequence reads were collapsed and filtered. For each sample, productive Simpson clonality was calculated by taking the square root of Simpson's diversity index across productive rearrangements. Entries here come from immuneACCESS through TCRdb and include only in-frame sequences with V and J called. Some clones fail to appear in such tables; in the studies checked, an unresolved V gene covers under half of the shortfall, and the cause of the remainder is unknown. That table gives V, J and clone size, and the DNA gave D and trimming. The sample yields a few hundred thousand clones; roughly 86% were counted once. About 10% of the sample goes to the ten largest clones.

The sequenced sample consisted of peripheral blood. This TCR was recovered from a woman in her 30s with COVID-19, enrolled during active disease. The chain is encoded by TRBV6-5 joined to TRBJ2-7, and possibly TRBD1, on 5 matching bases. The bases are TGTGCCAGCACGAAAGGGGCGAACTACGAGCAGTACTTC. It codes for CASTKGANYEQYF.